Shown below are 14 T cell receptor beta chains from a single sample sequenced in a study of T-cell reconstitution after alpha-beta-depleted transplantation in children. Unique molecular identifiers were incorporated into the prepared TCRbeta library. In TCRdb, the PCR reads were re-called with MiXCR into one record per CDR3 protein. The data show over 100,000 distinct CDR3 sequences, around 6% seen once. Here the sequenced sample was PBMCs, mostly from graft donor cells, taken 60 days after TCRalphabeta/CD19-depleted stem cell transplant. These receptors were obtained from a female patient aged 2 to 10 who had a stem cell transplant for Fanconi anemia, so the T cells may come from the graft donor.

V is TRBV5-5 and J is TRBJ2-6; 9 bases are a match to TRBD1. Germline trimming cut 2 bases from V and 0 bases from J; bases unmatched to any gene: 3. The CDR3 has 17 amino acids. The germline gives CDR1 SGHKS, CDR2 YYEKEE (reference sequence). CDR3 region: CASSFVTGGSGANVLTF. DNA for the CDR3: TGTGCCAGCAGCTTTGTGACAGGGGGCTCTGGGGCCAACGTCCTGACTTTC. Full variable domain (outside the CDR3, taken from reference TRBV5-5 and TRBJ2-6): DAGVTQSPTHLIKTRGQQVTLRCSPISGHKSVSWYQQVLGQGPQFIFQYYEKEERGRGNFPDRFSARQFPNYSSELNVNALLLGDSALYLCASSFVTGGSGANVLTFGAGSRLTVL.

Here the CDR3 reads CASSHQGGLSYEQYF. CDR3 bases: TGTGCCAGCAGCCATCAGGGAGGTCTATCCTACGAGCAGTACTTC. V is TRBV5-5 and J is TRBJ2-7; tentative D call: TRBD2 (6 bases). The germline V gene encodes CDR1 SGHKS and CDR2 YYEKEE (reference sequence). This CDR3 comprises 15 residues. Trimming pared 4 bases from V and 1 base from J, leaving 15 bases between. Supplemented by reference TRBV5-5 and TRBJ2-7, the full variable domain reads DAGVTQSPTHLIKTRGQQVTLRCSPISGHKSVSWYQQVLGQGPQFIFQYYEKEERGRGNFPDRFSARQFPNYSSELNVNALLLGDSALYLCASSHQGGLSYEQYFGPGTRLTVT.

This clonotype was found a few times. This chain links TRBV3-1 with TRBJ2-7, with D perhaps given as TRBD1 or TRBD2 (5 bases each). The germline CDR1 and CDR2 sequences are LGHDT and YNNKEL (reference sequence). The V and J ends lost 4 bases and 3 bases respectively, with 16 bases between them. The CDR3 spans 15 residues. The DNA for the CDR3 is TGTGCCAGCAGCCCCATTTTCCCGGGACGCTACGAGCAGTACTTC. Translated: CASSPIFPGRYEQYF.

This clonotype has more than one count but fewer than ten. The V and J genes are TRBV15 and TRBJ2-5, with a possible D match to TRBD1 (6 bases). CDR3 length: 14 amino acids. Germline V gene sequence: CDR1 LNHNV, CDR2 YYDKDF (reference sequence). Trimming took 2 bases from V and 4 from J, leaving 11 bases between them. The CDR3 reads CATSRSRTVETQYF. The DNA of the CDR3 is TGTGCCACCAGCAGATCACGGACAGTAGAGACCCAGTACTTC.

This clonotype was counted many times. This rearrangement joins TRBV28 to TRBJ2-1; D is unclear. Trimming shortened V by 10 bases and J by 0 bases, and 4 bases separated the two germline ends. CDR3 length equals 11 residues. Looked up from germline, CDR1 is MDHEN and CDR2 is SYDVKM. This chain's CDR3 is CATSSYNEQFF. CDR3 DNA sequence: TGTGCCACCTCCTCCTACAATGAGCAGTTCTTC. Drawing the rest from reference TRBV28 and TRBJ2-1, the complete variable domain is DVKVTQSSRYLVKRTGEKVFLECVQDMDHENMFWYRQDPGLGLRLIYFSYDVKMKEKGDIPEGYSVSREKKERFSLILESASTNQTSMYLCATSSYNEQFFGPGTRLTVL.

This clonotype showed up many times. The J gene is TRBJ2-4, the V gene TRBV29-1, with a tentative D call TRBD2 (6 bases). The V gene's germline CDR1 is SQVTM and CDR2 ANQGSEA. The V and J ends lost 8 bases and 8 bases respectively, with 16 bases between them. The CDR3 totals 12 residues. CDR3 coding DNA: TGCAGCACTCACAGTGGGGAGGACATTCAGTACTTC. Translation: CSTHSGEDIQYF.

This clonotype was recorded at least ten times. The CDR3, as DNA: TGTGCCAGCAGTCGGACTAGCGGGGACAATGAGCAGTTCTTC. It translates to CASSRTSGDNEQFF. The chain links TRBV7-2 to TRBJ2-1, with 12 bases that match TRBD2. The trim removed 6 bases at V and 5 bases at J, leaving 2 bases unmatched. The CDR3 runs to 14 residues. Germline values: CDR1 SGHTA, CDR2 FQGNSA.

The chain recombines TRBV20-1 with TRBJ1-2; D may be TRBD1 (5 bases). CDR3 size: 15 residues. Germline V lookup: CDR1 DFQATT, CDR2 SNEGSKA (reference sequence). Trimming cost V 6 bases and J 1 base, with 18 bases left between them. CDR3 sequence: CSADLPGPLNYGYTF. As DNA, the CDR3 is TGCAGTGCCGATCTTCCGGGACCGCTTAACTATGGCTACACCTTC.

Notes on this clonotype: This clone may be a read error of a much larger clone one base away. The chain recombines TRBV20-1 with TRBJ2-1; TRBD2 is a possible D gene (6 bases). The germline V gene has CDR1 DFQATT and CDR2 SNEGSKA (reference sequence). There are 15 residues in the CDR3. CDR3 sequence reads: CSARDGASVNNEQLF. The DNA of the CDR3 is TGCAGTGCTAGAGATGGCGCTAGCGTGAACAATGAGCAGTTATTC.

This clonotype occurred many times. V usage is TRBV28 and J usage is TRBJ2-5; D unresolved. Trimming took off 3 bases at V and 0 bases at J, with 14 bases between the two ends. The CDR3 loop spans 16 amino acids. CDR1 is MDHEN and CDR2 is SYDVKM in the germline V gene. CDR3 amino acids: CASSFKPAMYQETQYF. The DNA for the CDR3 is TGTGCCAGCAGTTTTAAGCCTGCTATGTACCAAGAGACCCAGTACTTC.

In its sample, this clonotype was seen a few times. This chain uses TRBV7-8 with TRBJ2-5; TRBD2 aligns across 14 bases. The germline gives CDR1 SGHVS, CDR2 FQNEAQ. The CDR3 spans 18 residues. Trimming at V came to 1 base and at J to 0 bases, leaving 4 bases not matched to a gene. This CDR3 reads CASSLVTSGRGNQETQYF. The CDR3 DNA reads as TGTGCCAGCAGCTTAGTGACTAGCGGGAGGGGGAACCAAGAGACCCAGTACTTC.

This clonotype was seen only a few times. The CDR3: CSARRFGGNTEAFF. The CDR3 DNA reads as TGCAGTGCTAGAAGGTTCGGAGGGAACACTGAAGCTTTCTTT. V gene TRBV20-1 combines with J gene TRBJ1-1, with unresolved D. V lost 2 bases and J 1 base, leaving 11 bases between the germline ends. This CDR3 is built from 14 residues. Germline V lookup: CDR1 DFQATT, CDR2 SNEGSKA (reference sequence).

This clonotype has ten or more counts. The rearrangement links TRBV29-1 to TRBJ2-5; D possibly matches TRBD1 or TRBD2 (5 bases each). In germline, CDR1 is SQVTM, CDR2 ANQGSEA. Trimming cost V 7 bases and J 5 bases, with 8 bases left between them. The CDR3 consists of 10 residues. CDR3 region: CSGEGETQYF. CDR3 bases: TGCAGCGGTGAGGGGGAGACCCAGTACTTC.

This clonotype was seen at least ten times. The rearrangement joins TRBV3-1 to TRBJ1-2, with 10 positions matching TRBD1. CDR3 size: 14 residues. Germline CDR1 is LGHDT and CDR2 is YNNKEL (reference sequence). Trimming cost V 3 bases and J 14 bases; bases outside gene matches: 12. CDR3 DNA: TGTGCCAGCAGCCAGTTCCGGGACAGGGGCCCGACGACCTTC. Its translation is CASSQFRDRGPTTF.